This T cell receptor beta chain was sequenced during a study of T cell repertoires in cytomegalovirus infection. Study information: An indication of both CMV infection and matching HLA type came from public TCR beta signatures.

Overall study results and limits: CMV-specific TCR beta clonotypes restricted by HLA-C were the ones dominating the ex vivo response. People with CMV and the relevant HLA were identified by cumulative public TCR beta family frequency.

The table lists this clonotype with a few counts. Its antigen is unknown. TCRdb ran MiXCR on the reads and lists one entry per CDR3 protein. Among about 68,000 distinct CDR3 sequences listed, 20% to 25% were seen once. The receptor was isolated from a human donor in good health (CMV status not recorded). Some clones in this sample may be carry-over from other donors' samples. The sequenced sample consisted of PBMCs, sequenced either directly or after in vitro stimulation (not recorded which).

The CDR3 region is CASSLGATNYGYTF. The CDR3, as DNA: TGTGCCAGCAGTTTAGGGGCAACCAACTATGGCTACACCTTC. The rearrangement joins TRBV12-3 or TRBV12-4 to TRBJ1-2, with unresolved D. The CDR3 runs to 14 residues. With 1 base removed from V and 2 bases from J, the gap between germline ends came to 8 bases.